The 18 T cell receptor beta chains below all came from one sample that was sequenced in a study of CD8+ T cells in alopecia areata (dated by TCRdb to 2017 to 2018). Library generation was performed with the immunoSEQ multiplex PCR assay. For TCR sequencing, RNA was extracted from every sample and reverse transcribed into cDNA to serve as template. Sourced from immuneACCESS, this table was stored by TCRdb with only in-frame sequences that have V and J called. A share of the clones is absent; for the studies checked, an unresolved V gene accounts for under half, and the remainder has no known explanation. The sample table holds about 110,000 clones, of which 45% to 70% were seen once. Roughly 19% of the sample lies in the top ten. Sequencing was performed on CD8+ T cells sorted from blood. These receptors all come from a human donor in good health.

The rearrangement uses TRBV27 and TRBJ2-5; either TRBD1 or TRBD2 may fit D (5 bases each). The CDR3 sequence is 15 residues long. The V and J ends lost 4 bases and 2 bases respectively, with 14 bases between them. From germline, CDR1 is MNHEY and CDR2 SMNVEV (reference sequence). This CDR3 is CASSSGRGDQETQYF. CDR3 DNA: TGTGCCAGCAGTTCGGGACGGGGAGATCAAGAGACCCAGTACTTC.

The gene calls are TRBV28 and TRBJ2-7, with D maybe TRBD1 (5 bases). CDR3 length: 14 amino acids. Germline V gives CDR1 MDHEN, CDR2 SYDVKM. V was trimmed by 5 bases and J by 0 bases, leaving 11 bases between them. The CDR3 DNA sequence: TGTGCCAGCAGTGTGGGGCAGCACTCCTACGAGCAGTACTTC. It specifies CASSVGQHSYEQYF.

This chain uses TRBV13 with TRBJ2-1; tentatively, D is TRBD1 (5 bases). This CDR3 is built from 16 residues. Trimming took 3 bases from V and 6 from J, leaving 18 bases between them. Germline V lookup: CDR1 PRHDT, CDR2 FYEKMQ (reference sequence). The CDR3 nucleotides are TGTGCCAGCAGCTTCTGGGGCAGCTTCCCGACCAATGAGCAGTTCTTC. Translation: CASSFWGSFPTNEQFF.

V and J are TRBV4-1 and TRBJ2-3; 7 nucleotides agree with TRBD2. CDR3 size: 16 residues. The V gene end was trimmed by 5 bases and the J gene end by 0 bases; junction bases not matched to a gene: 8. CDR1 is MGHRA and CDR2 is YSYEKL in the germline V gene. CDR3 bases: TGCGCCAGCAGCTACGATATAGCGGGTAGCACAGATACGCAGTATTTT. Its translation is CASSYDIAGSTDTQYF.

This clone was found a few times. J is TRBJ2-1 and V is TRBV4-3; no clear D. V was cut by 0 bases and J by 7 bases, with 7 bases left in between. The CDR3 loop spans 13 amino acids. Germline lookup yields CDR1 LGHNA and CDR2 YSLEER. The CDR3 DNA reads TGCGCCAGCAGCCAAGATCTCGAAAATGAGCAGTTCTTC. It specifies CASSQDLENEQFF.

This clone was detected only a few times. This chain uses TRBV7-9 with TRBJ2-7; the D call may be TRBD1 or TRBD2 (6 bases each). Germline values: CDR1 SEHNR, CDR2 FQNEAQ (reference sequence). V lost 2 bases and J lost 2, with 10 bases in between. The CDR3 runs to 14 residues. CDR3 region: CASSLRGDAYEQYF. The CDR3 bases are TGTGCCAGCAGCTTAAGGGGGGATGCCTACGAGCAGTACTTC.

This chain links TRBV5-6 with TRBJ2-3, with 11 bases aligning to TRBD2. Germline V lookup: CDR1 SGHDT, CDR2 YYEEEE. With 0 bases clipped from V and 0 bases from J, the junction kept 6 bases outside the gene matches. This CDR3 is built from 18 residues. The CDR3 bases are TGTGCCAGCAGCTTGGAGATAGCGGGGGGGCCGAGCACAGATACGCAGTATTTT. This sequence encodes CASSLEIAGGPSTDTQYF.

The chain recombines TRBV27 with TRBJ1-6; 7 nucleotides agree with TRBD1. V lost 6 bases to trimming and J lost 3 bases; unmatched junction nucleotides: 5. The CDR3 length is 15 residues. Germline values: CDR1 MNHEY, CDR2 SMNVEV (reference sequence). The CDR3, as DNA: TGTGCCAGCAGACAACAGGGGATCTATAATTCACCCCTCCACTTT. As protein: CASRQQGIYNSPLHF.

The count of this clone is one. V is TRBV15 and J is TRBJ2-5; D gene ambiguous. Germline assignment: CDR1 LNHNV and CDR2 YYDKDF (reference sequence). V lost 0 bases and J 5 bases, leaving 13 bases between the germline ends. This CDR3 has 15 amino acids. The CDR3 nucleotides read TGTGCCACCAGCAGAGATCTAAACCGTTGGGAGACCCAGTACTTC. Encoded protein: CATSRDLNRWETQYF.

This clone was found a few times. This sequence joins TRBV19 and TRBJ2-5, with a weak D call TRBD2 (6 bases). The germline V and J ends were trimmed by 0 bases and 2 bases, with 16 bases remaining between them. The germline CDR1 and CDR2 sequences are LNHDA and SQIVND (reference sequence). The CDR3 is 17 residues long. CDR3 bases: TGTGCCAGTAGTATAGATCTCGCCAGCGGGCTTCAAGAGACCCAGTACTTC. As protein: CASSIDLASGLQETQYF.

The chain carries TRBV7-9 and TRBJ1-2, with 10 bases fitting TRBD1. V trimming: 4 bases; J trimming: 10 bases; junction bases outside the gene matches: 9. The V gene's germline CDR1 is SEHNR and CDR2 FQNEAQ (reference sequence). The CDR3 runs to 14 residues. The CDR3 sequence is CASSYSRDRGAYTF. The CDR3 nucleotides are TGTGCCAGCAGCTATTCCCGGGACAGGGGCGCCTACACCTTC.

V usage is TRBV25-1 and J usage is TRBJ1-1; TRBD1 matches 8 bases. CDR1 is MGHDK, CDR2 SYGVNS, per germline. V was clipped by 2 bases and J by 4 bases; unmatched bases: 6. This CDR3 contains 15 residues. The CDR3 protein is CASSETGQGATEAFF. CDR3 DNA sequence: TGTGCCAGCAGTGAAACAGGACAGGGTGCCACTGAAGCTTTCTTT.

The table lists this clone with a few counts. V gene TRBV5-6 combines with J gene TRBJ2-2; D is unclear. CDR3 length equals 14 residues. Trimming left V 0 bases short and J 5 bases short, with 8 bases between. Germline loops: CDR1 SGHDT, CDR2 YYEEEE. Here the CDR3 DNA reads TGTGCCAGCAGCTTGGTGGAGCCAACCGGGGAGCTGTTTTTT. Its translation: CASSLVEPTGELFF.

The V gene is TRBV6-5, the J gene TRBJ2-7; D is perhaps TRBD2 (5 bases). This CDR3 has 15 residues. CDR1 MNHEY and CDR2 SVGAGI come from the germline V gene. The V end was cut by 2 bases, the J end by 7 bases, with 18 bases between. The CDR3 DNA sequence: TGTGCCAGCAGTTACACCCCCTCGCTCACGGGAGAGCAGTACTTC. Its protein is CASSYTPSLTGEQYF.

This clone occurred a few times. This chain joins TRBV7-2 and TRBJ2-3; D call uncertain. V lost 5 bases and J 6 bases, leaving 15 bases between the germline ends. The CDR3 is 14 residues long. Germline V gene lookup returns CDR1 SGHTA and CDR2 FQGNSA. The CDR3 DNA reads TGTGCCAGCAGCCCTAACCTCGGCCCTGATACGCAGTATTTT. Its translation is CASSPNLGPDTQYF.

The count of this clone is one. This chain connects TRBV7-6 to TRBJ1-4, with D possibly TRBD1 on 6 matching bases. Germline values: CDR1 SGHVS, CDR2 FNYEAQ. V dropped 1 base and J dropped 4 bases, with 10 bases sitting between them. The CDR3 runs 15 residues. CDR3 loop: CASSLGRTVNEKLFF. As DNA, the CDR3 is TGTGCCAGCAGCTTAGGACGGACAGTTAATGAAAAACTGTTTTTT.

J is TRBJ1-1 and V is TRBV28; TRBD1 matches 12 bases. Unmatched junction bases numbered 6, after V lost 4 bases and J lost 12 bases. Germline V gives CDR1 MDHEN, CDR2 SYDVKM. This CDR3 is 13 amino acids long. CDR3 protein: CASSSGTGGETFF. CDR3 coding DNA: TGTGCCAGCAGTTCCGGGACAGGGGGCGAAACTTTCTTT.

The chain recombines TRBV5-1 with TRBJ2-5; D unresolved. V lost 2 bases, J lost 4 bases, and 6 bases lay in between. Germline CDR1 and CDR2: SGHRS and YFSETQ. This CDR3 comprises 12 residues. CDR3 DNA: TGCGCCAGCAGCTTTACCGGAGAGACCCAGTACTTC. Translated, it gives CASSFTGETQYF.